The 21 T cell receptor beta chains listed next were all sequenced from one sample in a study of blood T cell repertoires in COVID-19. Sequenced by immunoSEQ multiplex PCR; TCRdb stores in-frame clones only, minus some. The sample has around 190,000 clones; 75% to 85% are singletons. Sequencing was performed on peripheral blood. These TCRs come from a human donor in a cohort sampled during active COVID-19.

The chain links TRBV19 to TRBJ2-7, with TRBD1 as a possible D gene (5 bases). The germline CDR1 and CDR2 sequences are LNHDA and SQIVND (reference sequence). This CDR3 region has 13 residues. V dropped 6 bases and J dropped 4 bases, with 13 bases sitting between them. The CDR3 DNA sequence: TGTGCCAGTAGACCGGCGCAGGGATACGAGCAGTACTTC. It translates to CASRPAQGYEQYF. The full variable domain, completed using reference TRBV19 and TRBJ2-7, is DGGITQSPKYLFRKEGQNVTLSCEQNLNHDAMYWYRQDPGQGLRLIYYSQIVNDFQKGDIAEGYSVSREKKESFPLTVTSAQKNPTAFYLCASRPAQGYEQYFGPGTRLTVT.

As to this clone: At one end, the junction sequence differs from germline, possibly due to a read error. The rearrangement joins TRBV5-4 to TRBJ1-2; 7 bases fit TRBD1. Looked up from germline, CDR1 is SGHNT and CDR2 is YYREEE (reference sequence). The length of the CDR3 is 13 residues. CDR3 loop: CASIDRVNFGYTF. The CDR3 DNA follows: TGTGCCAGCATCGACAGGGTGAACTTTGGCTACACCTTC.

The chain combines TRBV3-1 (or the pseudogene TRBV3-2) with TRBJ2-3; the match to TRBD2 covers 11 bases. The germline gives CDR1 LGHDT, CDR2 YNNKEL (reference sequence). The ends lost 3 bases at V and 2 bases at J; junction bases unmatched: 4. CDR3 length: 16 residues. The CDR3 bases are TGTGCCAGCAGCCAGGGACTAGCGGCCAACACAGATACGCAGTATTTT. Protein sequence: CASSQGLAANTDTQYF.

The chain is built from TRBV11-2 and TRBJ2-7; 10 bases map to TRBD2. The ends lost 3 bases at V and 1 base at J; junction bases unmatched: 15. Germline CDR1 and CDR2: SGHAT and FQNNGV. The CDR3 contains 19 residues. This chain's CDR3 is CASSFNRQGSSGSSYEQYF. DNA of the CDR3: TGTGCCAGCAGCTTCAATCGACAGGGATCTAGCGGGAGTTCCTACGAGCAGTACTTC.

A few counts support this clone. The junction differs from germline at one of its ends, possibly a read error. The genes are TRBV7-9 and TRBJ2-7; 14 positions agree with TRBD2. This CDR3 has 17 amino acids. The germline gives CDR1 SEHNR, CDR2 FQNEAQ (reference sequence). The CDR3 DNA reads as TGTGCCAGCAGCTCGGGGACTAGCGGGGGTCTCTCCTACGAGCGGTACTTC. Its translation is CASSSGTSGGLSYERYF.

The chain has TRBV13 and TRBJ1-2; unclear D gene. This CDR3 contains 13 residues. Per germline, CDR1 PRHDT and CDR2 FYEKMQ (reference sequence). Trimming removed 0 bases from V and 8 bases from J, with 10 bases in between. CDR3 protein: CASSLGPPTGYTF. CDR3 coding DNA: TGTGCCAGCAGCTTAGGGCCCCCGACAGGCTACACCTTC.

The chain combines TRBV11-2 with TRBJ2-7; D possibly corresponds to TRBD2 (5 bases). The germline V gene encodes CDR1 SGHAT and CDR2 FQNNGV. Trimming left V 6 bases short and J 0 bases short, with 9 bases between. The CDR3 sequence is 13 residues long. CDR3 in DNA: TGTGCCAGCAGGGAGGTTGGCTCCTACGAGCAGTACTTC. Translated: CASREVGSYEQYF.

V usage is TRBV7-9 and J usage is TRBJ2-5; 9 bases map to TRBD2. Germline values: CDR1 SEHNR, CDR2 FQNEAQ (reference sequence). This CDR3 is 15 amino acids long. V lost 6 bases and J lost 4; bases outside the gene matches: 9. As DNA, the CDR3 is TGTGCCAGCAGTCATACCATAGCGGGAGCAGAGACCCAGTACTTC. Protein sequence: CASSHTIAGAETQYF.

V usage is TRBV3-1 (or the pseudogene TRBV3-2) and J usage is TRBJ1-2; D perhaps matches TRBD1 (6 bases). V gave up 1 base and J gave up 4 bases, with 10 bases separating them. This CDR3 is built from 14 residues. Germline values: CDR1 LGHDT, CDR2 YNNKEL (reference sequence). CDR3 coding DNA: TGTGCCAGCAGCCAAGCCGACAGGTCCTATGGCTACACCTTC. It encodes CASSQADRSYGYTF.

This chain's CDR3 is CASSRGTGEGNTIYF. In nucleotides, the CDR3 is TGTGCCAGCAGCCGCGGGACAGGGGAGGGAAACACCATATATTTT. This rearrangement joins TRBV7-9 to TRBJ1-3; TRBD1 matches 10 bases. The V and J ends lost 5 bases and 4 bases, in that order; junction bases with no gene match: 5. The CDR3 runs to 15 residues. The V gene's germline CDR1 is SEHNR and CDR2 FQNEAQ (reference sequence).

The chain uses TRBV4-1 and TRBJ1-1; 7 bases are shared with TRBD1. This CDR3 is 13 amino acids long. The germline gives CDR1 MGHRA, CDR2 YSYEKL. The V gene end was trimmed by 4 bases and the J gene end by 7 bases; junction bases not matched to a gene: 6. The CDR3 is CASSRQGYLEAFF. CDR3 coding DNA: TGCGCCAGCAGCCGACAGGGCTACCTTGAAGCTTTCTTT.

The sample holds one count of this clone. Sequence at one end of the junction differs from germline and may be a read error. The chain couples TRBV5-1 to TRBJ2-3; TRBD2 might be the D (5 bases). CDR3 length equals 14 residues. The germline gives CDR1 SGHRS, CDR2 YFSETQ. CDR3 amino acids: CASSLGRSTDTRYF. DNA for the CDR3: TGCGCCAGCAGCTTGGGGAGGAGCACAGATACGCGGTATTTT.

The rearrangement links TRBV19 to TRBJ2-7; 9 positions match TRBD1. The J segment lost 4 bases and the V segment lost 5 bases, leaving 12 bases of the junction unmatched. Germline V CDR1 and CDR2: LNHDA, SQIVND (reference sequence). This CDR3 comprises 16 residues. The CDR3 reads CASSPGTGSVSYEQYF. CDR3 bases: TGTGCCAGTAGTCCCGGGACAGGGTCGGTCTCATACGAGCAGTACTTC.

This clone was counted a single time. The DNA for the CDR3 is TGTGCCAGCAGTTTACCTGGACTAGCTAGCACAGATACGCAGTATTTT. Its protein product is CASSLPGLASTDTQYF. The rearrangement uses TRBV27 and TRBJ2-3; 8 bases match TRBD2. V dropped 2 bases and J dropped 0; count of bases not matched to a gene: 4. The CDR3 contains 16 residues. In germline, CDR1 is MNHEY, CDR2 SMNVEV (reference sequence).

The V call is TRBV27, the J call TRBJ1-1, with D perhaps TRBD1 (5 bases). The germline CDR1 and CDR2 sequences are MNHEY and SMNVEV (reference sequence). This CDR3 comprises 13 residues. Trimming removed 6 bases from V and 6 bases from J, with 14 bases in between. The DNA of the CDR3 is TGTGCCAGCAGGAATGCAGGGTTTTCTGAAGCTTTCTTT. This encodes CASRNAGFSEAFF.

This rearrangement joins TRBV19 to TRBJ2-7; 11 bases match TRBD1. CDR3 length equals 14 residues. Trimming removed 7 bases from V and 2 bases from J; junction bases left unmatched: 4. Germline V gives CDR1 LNHDA, CDR2 SQIVND (reference sequence). The CDR3 spells CASTPGQGAYEQYF. As DNA, the CDR3 is TGTGCCAGTACCCCGGGACAGGGGGCCTACGAGCAGTACTTC.

V gene TRBV19 combines with J gene TRBJ2-4, with D possibly TRBD1 on 5 matching bases. Deletions cut 6 bases from V and 5 bases from J, with 17 bases between. This CDR3 has 15 residues. Germline V gene lookup returns CDR1 LNHDA and CDR2 SQIVND (reference sequence). The CDR3 DNA is TGTGCCAGTAGATTGGGGCAGGGTTACCAAAACATTCAGTACTTC. Translating it yields CASRLGQGYQNIQYF.

This chain uses TRBV2 with TRBJ2-1, with 8 bases identical to TRBD2. V shed 7 bases and J 2 bases; nucleotides not matched to a gene: 4. There are 14 residues in the CDR3. CDR1 and CDR2 from the germline V gene are SNHLY and FYNNEI. The CDR3 region has the DNA TGTGCCAGCATATTGCGGGAGGCCTACAATGAGCAGTTCTTC. It yields the protein CASILREAYNEQFF.

The chain links TRBV4-2 to TRBJ2-2, with D tentatively TRBD2 (6 bases). The CDR3 is made up of 16 amino acids. Germline values: CDR1 LGHNA, CDR2 YNFKEQ. V was pared by 0 bases and J by 6 bases, with 14 bases between. The CDR3 DNA reads TGTGCCAGCAGCCAAGATTACCGGGACTCCCCCGGGGAGCTGTTTTTT. As protein: CASSQDYRDSPGELFF.

J is TRBJ2-1 and V is TRBV20-1; 13 bases map to TRBD2. The junction had 5 bases not matched to a gene; V was cut back by 3 bases and J by 6 bases. The CDR3 is made up of 15 amino acids. CDR1 and CDR2 from the germline V gene are DFQATT and SNEGSKA (reference sequence). CDR3: CSASWGLAGPNEQFF. The DNA of the CDR3 is TGCAGTGCTAGTTGGGGACTAGCGGGACCCAATGAGCAGTTCTTC.

This rearrangement joins TRBV7-9 to TRBJ2-7; D call uncertain. The CDR3 extends over 12 amino acids. V was cut by 1 base and J by 6 bases, with 7 bases left in between. Germline CDR1 is SEHNR and CDR2 is FQNEAQ (reference sequence). Written as DNA, the CDR3 is TGTGCCAGCAGCTTAGACCCAGGCGAGCAGTACTTC. Protein product: CASSLDPGEQYF.